The 7 T cell receptor beta chains below come from one sample, sequenced in a study of blood T cells in healthy people across ages. A sample-barcoded 5' primer and a J-beta primer mix were used in a second PCR of roughly 7 to 12 cycles. Using its own MiXCR run on the 5' RACE reads, TCRdb lists one record per CDR3 protein. The repertoire holds 650,000 or so distinct CDR3 sequences, with roughly half as singletons. The sample taken for sequencing was blood. These receptors came from a woman of 80 years or more in good health.

This clonotype was seen ten or more times. V gene TRBV21-1 combines with J gene TRBJ2-6. TRBV21-1 is a documented pseudogene. This CDR3 has 17 residues. CDR3 in amino acids: CASSKESWRSGANVLTF. As DNA, the CDR3 is TGTGCCAGCAGCAAAGAGTCGTGGCGCTCTGGGGCCAACGTCCTGACTTTC.

The genes are TRBV7-6 and TRBJ2-4; 10 bases map to TRBD2. The J call may be wrong; the DNA end is better matched by TRBJ2-5. The CDR3 has 14 residues. Germline V gene lookup returns CDR1 SGHVS and CDR2 FNYEAQ. The CDR3 loop reads CASTLAGEVETQYF. The CDR3 coding sequence is TGTGCCAGCACGCTAGCGGGAGAGGTCGAGACCCAGTACTTC.

The chain has TRBV4-1 and TRBJ2-5; 9 bases line up with TRBD1. Matching the DNA end better, TRBJ2-7 makes the J call doubtful. This CDR3 is built from 15 residues. Germline V CDR1 and CDR2: MGHRA, YSYEKL. CDR3 loop: CASSQVGTGFYEQYF. DNA for the CDR3: TGCGCCAGCAGCCAAGTGGGGACAGGGTTCTACGAGCAGTACTTC.

This chain joins TRBV29-1 and TRBJ2-1; 8 positions match TRBD1. Germline CDR1 is SQVTM and CDR2 is ANQGSEA. CDR3 length equals 15 residues. V gave up 6 bases and J gave up 0 bases; unmatched junction bases: 7. This CDR3 is CSVPRQGSSYNEQFF. The CDR3 DNA follows: TGCAGCGTCCCACGACAGGGGAGCTCCTACAATGAGCAGTTCTTC.

This chain joins TRBV15 and TRBJ2-7; no firm D call. The J call may be mistaken, given a closer DNA end match to TRBJ2-5. Germline loops: CDR1 LNHNV, CDR2 YYDKDF (reference sequence). The CDR3 runs 17 residues. CDR3 in amino acids: CATSRDRSVPSLETQYF. In DNA, the CDR3 is TGTGCCACCAGCAGAGATCGGTCGGTGCCTAGTTTGGAGACCCAGTACTTC.

The V gene is TRBV10-2, the J gene TRBJ2-6; possibly TRBD1 for D (5 bases). The ends were cut back, 5 bases at V and 18 bases at J, with 23 bases in the middle. Germline CDR1 is WSHSY and CDR2 is SAAADI. The CDR3 totals 14 residues. CDR3: CASSSSSGANVPTF. As DNA, the CDR3 is TGCGCCAGCAGTTCAAGCTCTGGGGCCAACGTTCCGACTTTC.

V and J are TRBV2 and TRBJ2-3, with a possible D match to TRBD1 (5 bases). The CDR3 runs to 13 residues. The V and J ends lost 6 bases and 3 bases respectively, with 10 bases between them. The germline CDR1 and CDR2 sequences are SNHLY and FYNNEI. CDR3 sequence (DNA): TGTGCCAGCAGGGGTGACAGAACAGATACGCAGTATTTT. This translates into CASRGDRTDTQYF.